The following is a T cell receptor beta chain sequence with its context. In the authors' workflow: Using reference gene primer amplification, nucleated cell counts were estimated. Measured with immunoSEQ multiplex PCR; TCRdb has only the in-frame clones, and not every one. V and J calls and clone size are given by that table; D and trimming were obtained from the DNA. The sample lists 200,000 or so clones, roughly 79% occurring once. Patients from Seattle were sampled longitudinally, starting during active infection. The CDR3 runs to 13 residues. CDR1 and CDR2 from the germline V gene are SGHTA and FQGTGA. The V end lost 5 bases, the J end lost 5 bases, and 9 bases lay between the germline ends. This sample stems from a study of blood T cell repertoires in COVID-19. In the study overall: The study drew acute and convalescent COVID-19 samples from the United States, Italy and Spain. The cDNA or gDNA used as material had been derived from T cells, B-cell-depleted T cells, or PBMCs.

V is TRBV7-3 and J is TRBJ2-2, with D perhaps TRBD1 (6 bases). This TCR came from a woman aged 80 or older with COVID-19, enrolled during active disease. Material: peripheral blood. The CDR3: CASSRGGTGELFF. CDR3 in DNA: TGTGCCAGCAGCCGAGGGGGTACCGGGGAGCTGTTTTTT.